The 26 T cell receptor beta chains reported below all come from one sample, sequenced in a study of CD8 T cells in Susac syndrome. An amount of RNA that ranged from roughly 0.45 to 1 ug was reverse transcribed with random hexamers. TCRdb re-called the immunoSEQ multiplex PCR reads through MiXCR, storing one row per CDR3 protein. The sample carries around 130,000 distinct CDR3 sequences, around 95% recorded once. The sequenced sample consisted of CD4+ T cells from PBMCs. The receptors were gathered from a human donor with multiple sclerosis.

The chain combines TRBV19 with TRBJ1-6; the match to TRBD1 covers 10 bases. Trimming cost V 10 bases and J 8 bases; bases outside gene matches: 5. This CDR3 region has 13 residues. CDR1 is LNHDA and CDR2 is SQIVND in the germline V gene (reference sequence). The CDR3: CATGGTGDSPLHF. CDR3 DNA: TGTGCCACCGGGGGGACAGGGGATTCACCCCTCCACTTT.

The chain employs TRBV29-1 and TRBJ2-1; 9 positions agree with TRBD1. Unmatched junction bases numbered 11, after V lost 6 bases and J lost 8 bases. Germline-derived CDR1 and CDR2 are SQVTM and ANQGSEA. The length of the CDR3 is 14 residues. The CDR3 reads CSVHRDRVGYEQFF. For the CDR3, the DNA is TGCAGCGTCCACCGGGACAGGGTAGGTTATGAGCAGTTCTTC.

The chain couples TRBV3-1 to TRBJ2-7; 9 bases line up with TRBD1. V lost 4 bases to trimming and J lost 3 bases; unmatched junction nucleotides: 7. The CDR3 extends over 15 amino acids. Germline values: CDR1 LGHDT, CDR2 YNNKEL (reference sequence). CDR3 residues: CASSLNPGQGYEQYF. The CDR3 bases are TGTGCCAGCAGCCTTAACCCGGGACAGGGCTACGAGCAGTACTTC.

CDR3 in DNA: TGTGCCACCACCGAGACAGGCGGCACAGATACGCAGTATTTT. This encodes CATTETGGTDTQYF. This sequence joins TRBV24-1 and TRBJ2-3, with D possibly matching TRBD1 (6 bases). CDR1 is KGHDR, CDR2 SFDVKD, per germline. The V gene lost 8 bases and the J gene lost 1 base, with 12 bases spanning the gap. CDR3 length: 14 amino acids.

The J gene is TRBJ2-3, the V gene TRBV5-1, with 7 bases identical to TRBD1. The germline gives CDR1 SGHRS, CDR2 YFSETQ. The CDR3 covers 14 residues. With 4 bases clipped from V and 1 base from J, the junction kept 3 bases outside the gene matches. The CDR3 coding sequence is TGCGCCAGCAGCCCTGACAGGGGCACAGATACGCAGTATTTT. It codes for CASSPDRGTDTQYF.

The chain has TRBV29-1 and TRBJ1-5; 7 positions agree with TRBD1. The CDR3 is made up of 13 amino acids. Germline CDR1 reads SQVTM; CDR2 reads ANQGSEA. J gave up 2 bases and V 5 bases, and 3 bases lay outside the gene matches. DNA of the CDR3: TGCAGCGTTTACACAGGGGGCAATCAGCCCCAGCATTTT. It yields the protein CSVYTGGNQPQHF.

The V gene is TRBV29-1, the J gene TRBJ1-1; 9 positions match TRBD1. The V segment lost 5 bases and the J segment 5 bases; nucleotides outside the gene matches: 6. CDR1 and CDR2 from the germline V gene are SQVTM and ANQGSEA. This CDR3 comprises 13 residues. The CDR3 DNA reads as TGCAGCGTTCGGACAGGGGCTAGGACTGAAGCTTTCTTT. As protein: CSVRTGARTEAFF.

This clonotype came up once. V gene TRBV15 combines with J gene TRBJ2-3, with 7 nucleotides matching TRBD2. Trimming at V came to 5 bases and at J to 1 base, leaving 12 bases not matched to a gene. CDR3 length: 17 amino acids. Germline CDR1 and CDR2: LNHNV and YYDKDF (reference sequence). The CDR3 reads CATSVGGRARGTDTQYF. CDR3 DNA: TGTGCCACCAGCGTAGGAGGGAGGGCGCGGGGCACAGATACGCAGTATTTT.

The chain has TRBV5-6 and TRBJ2-7, with 10 bases that match TRBD2. Germline V gene data show CDR1 as SGHDT and CDR2 as YYEEEE. The CDR3 consists of 16 residues. The ends lost 4 bases at V and 5 bases at J; junction bases unmatched: 12. CDR3 bases: TGTGCCAGCAGCCGGTCAGCGGGAGGGCTTGTAGACGAGCAGTACTTC. This encodes CASSRSAGGLVDEQYF.

The chain combines TRBV28 with TRBJ1-1; D gene uncertain. The germline V gene has CDR1 MDHEN and CDR2 SYDVKM. V was cut by 2 bases and J by 1 base, with 5 bases left in between. The CDR3 covers 13 residues. The CDR3, as DNA: TGTGCCAGCAGTTTACCGAGGAACACTGAAGCTTTCTTT. This sequence encodes CASSLPRNTEAFF.

The V and J genes are TRBV6-1 and TRBJ1-1; the D gene is possibly TRBD1 (5 bases). Trimming shortened V by 2 bases and J by 10 bases, and 20 bases separated the two germline ends. Per the germline V gene, CDR1 is MNHNS and CDR2 is SASEGT. The CDR3 runs to 15 residues. The CDR3 DNA follows: TGTGCCAGCAGTGAAACCTGGGACTCCTCGACGCCAGCTTTCTTT. Translation gives CASSETWDSSTPAFF.

The chain joins TRBV20-1 to TRBJ2-5; a possible D gene is TRBD2 (6 bases). The CDR3 sequence is 11 residues long. Germline CDR1 and CDR2: DFQATT and SNEGSKA (reference sequence). V dropped 6 bases and J dropped 7 bases, with 12 bases sitting between them. The CDR3 DNA sequence: TGCAGTGCCATCCCCGGGGGGACCCAGTACTTC. It is translated as CSAIPGGTQYF.

This clonotype was seen a single time. The chain employs TRBV15 and TRBJ1-2; the D gene is possibly TRBD1 (6 bases). Germline V gene sequence: CDR1 LNHNV, CDR2 YYDKDF (reference sequence). Trimming removed 0 bases from V and 0 bases from J, with 8 bases in between. CDR3 length: 15 residues. In DNA form, the CDR3 reads TGTGCCACCAGCAGAGAAAGGACAGCTAACTATGGCTACACCTTC. Amino acids: CATSRERTANYGYTF. Supplemented by reference TRBV15 and TRBJ1-2, the full variable domain reads DAMVIQNPRYQVTQFGKPVTLSCSQTLNHNVMYWYQQKSSQAPKLLFHYYDKDFNNEADTPDNFQSRRPNTSFCFLDIRSPGLGDTAMYLCATSRERTANYGYTFGSGTRLTVV.

This rearrangement joins TRBV28 to TRBJ1-1; D is perhaps TRBD1 (6 bases). The V gene's germline CDR1 is MDHEN and CDR2 SYDVKM. The CDR3 is made up of 14 amino acids. Trimming cost V 1 base and J 8 bases, with 14 bases left between them. In nucleotides, the CDR3 is TGTGCCAGCAGTTTATCGAGGGGGGCTAGGGAAGCTTTCTTT. Translation: CASSLSRGAREAFF.

The V call is TRBV28, the J call TRBJ1-5, with 9 positions matching TRBD1. The trim removed 6 bases at V and 2 bases at J, leaving 11 bases unmatched. Germline CDR1 and CDR2: MDHEN and SYDVKM. The CDR3 has 17 amino acids. CDR3 nucleotide sequence: TGTGCCAGCAGCCCGACGGGGACAGGGTATCGCAATCAGCCCCAGCATTTT. Its protein is CASSPTGTGYRNQPQHF.

The V gene is TRBV28, the J gene TRBJ1-5, with TRBD1 matching over 7 bases. The V gene's germline CDR1 is MDHEN and CDR2 SYDVKM. This CDR3 is 14 amino acids long. V was pared by 1 base and J by 4 bases, with 1 base of the junction left unmatched. The chain's CDR3 is CASSLSQGNQPQHF. CDR3 nucleotides: TGTGCCAGCAGTTTATCACAGGGGAATCAGCCCCAGCATTTT.

The chain employs TRBV20-1 and TRBJ1-1, with TRBD1 identical over 7 bases. Germline loops: CDR1 DFQATT, CDR2 SNEGSKA (reference sequence). There are 15 residues in the CDR3. The J segment lost 0 bases and the V segment lost 6 bases, leaving 10 bases of the junction unmatched. The CDR3 sequence is CSAAQPGQLNTEAFF. As DNA, the CDR3 is TGCAGTGCCGCTCAGCCGGGACAGCTGAACACTGAAGCTTTCTTT.

V gene TRBV28 combines with J gene TRBJ1-1; no definite D call. Between the trimmed V and J ends, which lost 2 bases and 4 bases, there was a span of 5 bases. Germline assignment: CDR1 MDHEN and CDR2 SYDVKM. This CDR3 is 12 amino acids long. The CDR3 here is CASSLAVTEAFF. The DNA of the CDR3 is TGTGCCAGCAGTTTAGCGGTCACTGAAGCTTTCTTT.

The chain recombines TRBV7-9 with TRBJ2-3; D gene unclear. Germline assignment: CDR1 SEHNR and CDR2 FQNEAQ (reference sequence). The CDR3 sequence is 12 residues long. V was cut by 2 bases and J by 10 bases, with 10 bases left in between. CDR3 sequence reads: CASSLSYTAQYF. The DNA for the CDR3 is TGTGCCAGCAGCTTAAGCTACACGGCGCAGTATTTT. The full variable domain, rest sourced from reference TRBV7-9 and TRBJ2-3, is DTGVSQNPRHKITKRGQNVTFRCDPISEHNRLYWYRQTLGQGPEFLTYFQNEAQLEKSRLLSDRFSAERPKGSFSTLEIQRTEQGDSAMYLCASSLSYTAQYFGPGTRLTVL.

The rearrangement joins TRBV30 to TRBJ2-1; D assignment may be TRBD1 or TRBD2 (7 bases each). Trimming shortened V by 3 bases and J by 4 bases, and 13 bases separated the two germline ends. Germline lookup yields CDR1 GTSNPN and CDR2 SVGIG (reference sequence). The CDR3 length is 14 residues. The CDR3 DNA reads TGTGCCTGGAGAGCGGGACAGCCTTACAATGAGCAGTTCTTC. Protein: CAWRAGQPYNEQFF.

The chain is built from TRBV24-1 and TRBJ2-1; no clear D. The germline gives CDR1 KGHDR, CDR2 SFDVKD. CDR3 size: 14 residues. Trimming took off 5 bases at V and 0 bases at J, with 7 bases between the two ends. CDR3 protein: CATSARHSYNEQFF. The CDR3 DNA reads as TGTGCCACCAGTGCTAGGCACTCCTACAATGAGCAGTTCTTC.

J is TRBJ1-5 and V is TRBV6-6; possibly TRBD1 for D (6 bases). V gave up 10 bases and J gave up 6 bases, with 19 bases separating them. Germline V gene lookup returns CDR1 MNHNY and CDR2 SVGAGI (reference sequence). The CDR3 has 14 residues. The DNA for the CDR3 is TGTGCCACCAAACAGGGTGGGGAGGGTCAGCCCCAGCATTTT. As protein: CATKQGGEGQPQHF.

The V gene is TRBV7-2, the J gene TRBJ1-1; 7 nucleotides match TRBD1. Germline assignment: CDR1 SGHTA and CDR2 FQGNSA. The CDR3 length is 16 residues. V lost 4 bases and J lost 0; bases outside the gene matches: 8. The DNA for the CDR3 is TGTGCCAGCAGCTCGATGGAGGGGACAGTGAACACTGAAGCTTTCTTT. Translating it yields CASSSMEGTVNTEAFF.

This clonotype was recorded once. V is TRBV29-1 and J is TRBJ2-3; 12 bases agree with TRBD2. CDR1 is SQVTM, CDR2 ANQGSEA, per germline. The junction had 3 bases not matched to a gene; V was cut back by 6 bases and J by 5 bases. CDR3 length: 13 amino acids. As DNA, the CDR3 is TGCAGCGTCCTGGGACTAGCGGGAGATACGCAGTATTTT. Translation gives CSVLGLAGDTQYF.

V gene TRBV6-6 combines with J gene TRBJ2-5; a possible D gene is TRBD2 (5 bases). Per the germline V gene, CDR1 is MNHNY and CDR2 is SVGAGI (reference sequence). The V end lost 2 bases, the J end lost 4 bases, and 8 bases lay between the germline ends. The CDR3 has 13 amino acids. This CDR3 reads CASSYGRAETQYF. CDR3 DNA sequence: TGTGCCAGCAGTTACGGGCGGGCAGAGACCCAGTACTTC.

CDR3 nucleotides: TGTGCCAGCAGCGCCATCGAAGGAGGGCCAAGAGATACGCAGTATTTT. Encoded protein: CASSAIEGGPRDTQYF. V usage is TRBV9 and J usage is TRBJ2-3; D is perhaps TRBD2 (6 bases). The CDR3 spans 16 residues. In germline, CDR1 is SGDLS, CDR2 YYNGEE. The V end was cut by 3 bases, the J end by 5 bases, with 19 bases between.